The 10 T cell receptor beta chains presented below share a single source sample, sequenced in a study of T cell responses to AZD1222 COVID-19 vaccine. Assay used: immunoSEQ multiplex PCR; TCRdb lists only in-frame clones, some missing. The repertoire consists of some 80,000 clones, with approximately 90% occurring once and the leading ten covering about 5.7%. The starting material was peripheral blood, obtained on day 0 of AZD1222 vaccination. The receptors come from an adult in good health.

The rearrangement links TRBV11-3 to TRBJ2-2, with D possibly matching TRBD1 (6 bases). Trimming stripped 5 bases from V and 2 bases from J, with 12 bases between. Germline V gives CDR1 SGHNT, CDR2 YENEEA. The CDR3 runs 15 residues. CDR3 loop: CASSRRGQNTGELFF. Here the CDR3 DNA reads TGTGCCAGCAGCCGCAGGGGACAAAACACCGGGGAGCTGTTTTTT.

This clone has just one count. The chain has TRBV15 and TRBJ2-3, with TRBD1 matching 10 bases. V shed 3 bases, J shed 4 bases, and the junction held 7 bases outside the gene matches. Germline loops: CDR1 LNHNV, CDR2 YYDKDF (reference sequence). The CDR3 consists of 16 residues. The DNA of the CDR3 is TGTGCCACCAGCAGGAACCGGGACAGGGGTTCAGATACGCAGTATTTT. This gives the protein CATSRNRDRGSDTQYF.

This clone was seen only once. The CDR3 region is CASSSPGAYGYTF. CDR3 nucleotides: TGTGCCAGCAGCTCCCCAGGGGCCTATGGCTACACCTTC. This chain joins TRBV5-6 and TRBJ1-2; D may be TRBD1 (6 bases). The CDR3 has 13 amino acids. Germline values: CDR1 SGHDT, CDR2 YYEEEE. Trimming took off 3 bases at V and 4 bases at J, with 10 bases between the two ends.

CDR3 nucleotide sequence: TGTGCCAGCAGCTTAGGATCCGGGACAGGTGCCTACAATGAGCAGTTCTTC. Translating gives CASSLGSGTGAYNEQFF. V and J are TRBV7-2 and TRBJ2-1; 8 bases agree with TRBD1. V shed 1 base and J 2 bases; nucleotides not matched to a gene: 7. Germline loops: CDR1 SGHTA, CDR2 FQGNSA. The CDR3 contains 17 residues.

V is TRBV11-1 and J is TRBJ1-4; D is undetermined. Trimming removed 2 bases at V and 0 bases at J, with 4 bases between. There are 14 residues in the CDR3. Germline loops: CDR1 SGHAT, CDR2 FQDESV (reference sequence). The CDR3 loop reads CASSLQATNEKLFF. CDR3 coding DNA: TGTGCCAGCAGCTTACAAGCAACTAATGAAAAACTGTTTTTT.

The chain uses TRBV3-1 (or the pseudogene TRBV3-2) and TRBJ1-6; D call uncertain. Germline loops: CDR1 LGHDT, CDR2 YNNKEL (reference sequence). Trimming shortened V by 4 bases and J by 7 bases, and 11 bases separated the two germline ends. The CDR3 runs 14 residues. The CDR3 coding sequence is TGTGCCAGCAGCCCCCAGGTGGGCAATTCACCCCTCCACTTT. It is translated as CASSPQVGNSPLHF.

V gene TRBV7-9 combines with J gene TRBJ1-2; unclear D gene. CDR3 length: 14 amino acids. V was pared by 1 base and J by 12 bases, with 18 bases between. Germline V gene sequence: CDR1 SEHNR, CDR2 FQNEAQ (reference sequence). The CDR3 is CASSLGRSDQPDTF. The CDR3 bases are TGTGCCAGCAGCTTAGGCCGCTCGGACCAACCGGACACCTTC.

The V gene is TRBV19, the J gene TRBJ1-5; maybe TRBD1 (5 bases). CDR3 size: 14 residues. Between the trimmed V and J ends, which lost 8 bases and 9 bases, there was a span of 20 bases. Germline V gene lookup returns CDR1 LNHDA and CDR2 SQIVND (reference sequence). CDR3 loop: CASAPSGGLGPQHF. The CDR3 DNA reads as TGTGCCAGTGCTCCCTCGGGGGGATTGGGGCCCCAGCATTTT.

The chain recombines TRBV6-2 or TRBV6-3 with TRBJ2-1, with 11 bases identical to TRBD2. The junction had 17 bases not matched to a gene; V was cut back by 6 bases and J by 1 base. Germline V gene data show CDR1 as MNHEY and CDR2 as SVGEGT. CDR3 length: 20 amino acids. The CDR3 sequence is CASSSRLKRLAGLSYNEQFF. The CDR3 nucleotides read TGTGCCAGCAGCTCCCGCCTAAAACGACTAGCGGGGCTTTCCTACAATGAGCAGTTCTTC.

V gene TRBV30 combines with J gene TRBJ1-1; D uncertain. Trimming stripped 5 bases from V and 4 bases from J, with 14 bases between. CDR1 is GTSNPN and CDR2 is SVGIG in the germline V gene (reference sequence). This CDR3 is built from 13 residues. The CDR3 spells CAWEALTTTEAFF. The CDR3, as DNA: TGTGCCTGGGAGGCCCTAACAACCACTGAAGCTTTCTTT.